This T cell receptor beta chain was sequenced in a study of TIL therapy for anti-PD-1-resistant metastatic lung cancer. Study-wide context: Four tumors were EGFR-mutant and two were ALK-rearranged. Tumors carried a median about 1.5 non-synonymous mutations per megabase.

The J segment lost 5 bases and the V segment lost 5 bases, leaving 12 bases of the junction unmatched. Per the germline V gene, CDR1 is SGHTA and CDR2 is FQGNSA. The CDR3 sequence is 15 residues long. This was the immunoSEQ v3 assay. Survey-level samples got 2 million or so read pairs; deep-level samples got 5-6 million. Data came from immunoSEQ multiplex PCR; TCRdb stores just in-frame clones and leaves some out. The sample has tens of thousands of clones, 86% seen once. Time point noted: pre-treatment sample, taken before nivolumab and TIL therapy. Patients were adults with stage 4 NSCLC. The sequenced sample was blood, obtained at baseline. This receptor was taken from a person between 25 and 79 years old with non-small cell lung cancer. This chain joins TRBV7-2 and TRBJ2-7, with 7 bases that match TRBD1. For the CDR3, the DNA is TGTGCCAGCAGCGCAGACGGGACAGCTCCTGACGAGCAGTACTTC. Its translation: CASSADGTAPDEQYF.